The clone carrying this TCR beta chain was counted many times. Antigen specificity is unknown. The data were taken from a study of T cells in Graves' hyperthyroidism and ophthalmopathy. Findings and caveats of the study: Peripheral blood also featured most of the thyroid clonotypes expanded above 0.001.

CDR3 length equals 14 residues. V shed 6 bases and J shed 0 bases, with 12 bases lying between them. Germline values: CDR1 SGHAT, CDR2 FQNNGV. Each patient was aged 18 to 65 and had newly diagnosed hyperthyroidism of under 2 months' duration. Fresh peripheral blood, around 9.3 ml of it, supplied the PBMCs. There were TCR beta CDR3 regions amplified from RNA transcripts. HTBI primers were used for first-round RT-PCR of the TCR CDR3. TCRdb re-derived calls from the multiplex PCR reads in MiXCR, one entry per CDR3 protein. The sample includes roughly 660,000 distinct CDR3 sequences, 17% of them seen just once.

The clonotype originates from a man in his fifties with Graves' hyperthyroidism. The rearrangement uses TRBV11-2 and TRBJ2-7; D is perhaps TRBD2 (5 bases). Sequences were obtained from blood. The CDR3 is CASRNPRDSYEQYF. DNA of the CDR3: TGTGCCAGCAGAAATCCTCGGGACTCCTACGAGCAGTACTTC.